This is a list of T cell receptor beta chains from one sample in a study of Ad26.COV2.S vaccination and SARS-CoV-2 variants. Clones were sequenced by immunoSEQ multiplex PCR, and TCRdb holds only the in-frame ones, with some missing. This table has about 400,000 clones, roughly 90% appearing once. Sequencing used peripheral blood, obtained in a trial of Ad26.COV2.S vaccine versus placebo. The source of these receptors is a person between 18 and 60 years old who received the Ad26.COV2.S COVID-19 vaccine or a placebo. Both conserved end residues are part of each CDR3. The order of the fields is D gene, V gene, J gene, clone size, CDR3 DNA, CDR3 protein. The D gene is left open where the match is weak. Expanded clones are given a class, and other clones once, few, many or no size at all.

NA,TRBV6-5,TRBJ1-1,few,TGTGCCAGCAGGCTTGGGGGCTTGGACACTGAAGCTTTCTTT,CASRLGGLDTEAFF
NA,TRBV12-5,TRBJ2-1,NA,TGTGCTAGTGGTTTGTTTGGATACAATGAGCAGTTCTTC,CASGLFGYNEQFF
NA,TRBV7-2,TRBJ2-3,NA,TGTGCCAGCAGCGCCGGGGATGGGGGGGATACGCAGTATTTT,CASSAGDGGDTQYF
NA,TRBV5-4,TRBJ1-4,NA,TGTGCCAGCAGCTTGCAGGGAGTCCATGAAAAACTGTTTTTT,CASSLQGVHEKLFF
NA,TRBV5-4,TRBJ1-6,NA,TGTGCCAGCAGCACTACCCGACGGAGAGATAATTCACCCCTCCACTTT,CASSTTRRRDNSPLHF
TRBD1,TRBV5-1,TRBJ2-7,NA,TGCGCCAGCAGCTTTTCACCGGGACAGGGGACCTACGAGCAGTACTTC,CASSFSPGQGTYEQYF
TRBD1,TRBV2,TRBJ1-5,NA,TGTGCCAGCAGTTTAGGGACAGCCGTTTTGGATCAGCCCCAGCATTTT,CASSLGTAVLDQPQHF
NA,TRBV19,TRBJ1-2,NA,TGTGCCAGTAGTATAGATCTGGGGAAATCTAACTATGGCTACACCTTC,CASSIDLGKSNYGYTF
NA,TRBV7-8,TRBJ1-1,NA,TGTGCCAGCAGCCTTTTAGACTTAGAAGCTTTCTTT,CASSLLDLEAFF
NA,TRBV3-1/TRBV3-2,TRBJ1-2,NA,TGTGCCAGCAGCCAAGGAAGCCCCGGGAGGGGTGGCTACACCTTC,CASSQGSPGRGGYTF
NA,TRBV7-2,TRBJ2-2,NA,TGTGCCAGCAGCTCCCGGGACGGGGGGCGGACCGGGGAGCTGTTTTTT,CASSSRDGGRTGELFF
NA,TRBV15,TRBJ1-2,NA,TGTGCCACCAGCAGAGAGAAAGGGCCTGTCTATGGCTACACCTTC,CATSREKGPVYGYTF
TRBD1,TRBV5-1,TRBJ2-3,NA,TGCGCCAGCAGCTTGGAGGGACAGGGGAATACAGATACGCAGTATTTT,CASSLEGQGNTDTQYF
NA,TRBV10-2,TRBJ2-4,once,TGCGCCAGCAGTGATCGAGCGGAAAACATTCAGTACTTC,CASSDRAENIQYF
NA,TRBV6-1,TRBJ1-2,NA,TGTGCCAGCAGTGAAATGTATACTACAGGCTACACCTTC,CASSEMYTTGYTF
TRBD2,TRBV2,TRBJ2-3,NA,TGTGCCAGCAGTTTAGCGGGGGGGTCAACAGATACGCAGTATTTT,CASSLAGGSTDTQYF
TRBD2,TRBV11-2,TRBJ2-1,NA,TGTGCCAGCAGCTTACTCGCGGGGGGGGCCAAGATCTTC,CASSLLAGGAKIF
TRBD1,TRBV7-2,TRBJ1-2,NA,TGTGCCAGCAGCTTAGGAACGGCAGGGGGGGGATATGGCTACACCTTC,CASSLGTAGGGYGYTF
NA,TRBV3-1/TRBV3-2,TRBJ2-3,NA,TGTGCCAGCAGCCCGGGGGCACCCAGGGGGGGTACGCAGTATTTT,CASSPGAPRGGTQYF
NA,TRBV15,TRBJ1-3,NA,TGTGCCACCCGACGCGGGCAGGGTTCTGGAAACACCATATATTTT,CATRRGQGSGNTIYF
NA,TRBV6-2/TRBV6-3,TRBJ2-3,NA,TGTGCCAGCAGTTACCCCGCCGCGGCGGGAGATACGCAGTATTTT,CASSYPAAAGDTQYF
NA,TRBV21-1,TRBJ2-5,NA,TGTGCCAGCAGCAAAGGGGTACTAGCGGGGATCGTAGAGACCCAGTACTTC,CASSKGVLAGIVETQYF
TRBD2,TRBV11-2,TRBJ2-7,once,TGTGCCAGCAGCTTAGGGCGGGGGGGCTCCTACGAGCAGTACTTC,CASSLGRGGSYEQYF
NA,TRBV3-1/TRBV3-2,TRBJ1-2,once,TGTGCCAGCAGCCCCCAAACGGGTCGGGTACCTGGCTACACCTTC,CASSPQTGRVPGYTF
NA,TRBV12-3/TRBV12-4,TRBJ1-2,NA,TGTGCCAGCAGTTTAAGGAGTGGGTATGGCTACACCTTC,CASSLRSGYGYTF
NA,TRBV3-1/TRBV3-2,TRBJ1-3,once,TGTGCCAGCAGCCAAGACTTCTACTCTGGAAACACCATATATTTT,CASSQDFYSGNTIYF
NA,TRBV7-9,TRBJ1-2,NA,TGTGCCAGCAGCCCCAGCAACGGGGGGGCTAACTATGGCTACACCTTC,CASSPSNGGANYGYTF
NA,TRBV12-5,TRBJ2-2,NA,TGTGCTAGATTAAACTTGGAATTTTGGGGGGAGCTGTTTTTT,CARLNLEFWGELFF
NA,TRBV9,TRBJ2-3,NA,TGTGCCAGCAGCGCATCACCCCGAGAGACGAGGTCCCCAGATACGCAGTATTTT,CASSASPRETRSPDTQYF
TRBD1,TRBV2,TRBJ2-2,once,TGTGCCAGCAGCGGCAGGACAGGGGTAACCGGGGAGCTGTTTTTT,CASSGRTGVTGELFF
TRBD2,TRBV6-4,TRBJ2-7,NA,TGTGCCAGCAGTGACGCACTTCCCCCTCCTAGCGGGGGAATATTACGAGGGCAGTACTTC,CASSDALPPPSGGILRGQYF
NA,TRBV7-9,TRBJ1-1,NA,TGTGCCAGCAGCTTAGCCCTAGGGGGTTCTGAAGCTTTCTTT,CASSLALGGSEAFF
NA,TRBV3-1/TRBV3-2,TRBJ1-3,NA,TGTGCCAGCAGCCCGACCCGAGGTTGGGGAAACACCATATATTTT,CASSPTRGWGNTIYF
TRBD1,TRBV11-3,TRBJ2-3,NA,TGTGCCAGCAGCTTAGGGTCCGGGACAGGACGAGATACGCAGTATTTT,CASSLGSGTGRDTQYF
NA,TRBV4-1,TRBJ1-3,once,TGCGCCAGCAGACCCGTAACGACGGGAAACACCATATATTTT,CASRPVTTGNTIYF
NA,TRBV27,TRBJ2-7,NA,TGTGCCAGCAGTCCCGGACACTCCTACGAGCAGTACTTC,CASSPGHSYEQYF
NA,TRBV7-8,TRBJ2-1,NA,TGTGCCAGCAGCTTAGTCACTGAGCAGTTCTTC,CASSLVTEQFF
TRBD2,TRBV20-1,TRBJ2-2,NA,TGCAGTGCTAGTTCGGCACCTAGCGGGGGACCAAACACCGGGGAGCTGTTTTTT,CSASSAPSGGPNTGELFF
TRBD2,TRBV6-2/TRBV6-3,TRBJ2-3,NA,TGTGCCAGCAGTCAAGCGGGACTAGCGGCAGATACGCAGTATTTT,CASSQAGLAADTQYF
NA,TRBV15,TRBJ2-7,NA,TGTGCCACCAGCAGAAAAAAGTCAAGGTCCCTCGGGGACGAGCAGTACTTC,CATSRKKSRSLGDEQYF
NA,TRBV6-5,TRBJ2-5,NA,TGTGCCAGCAGTTACTCGGGATTTGCAGATTCCCAGTACTTC,CASSYSGFADSQYF
NA,TRBV7-9,TRBJ2-3,NA,TGTGCCAGCGGCACAGAGGCCACAGATACGCAGTATTTT,CASGTEATDTQYF
TRBD2,TRBV7-2,TRBJ2-3,NA,TGTGCCAGCAGCTTAGTTAGTCCCCCATCTAGCGGGGGGACAGATACGCAGTATTTT,CASSLVSPPSSGGTDTQYF
NA,TRBV6-5,TRBJ2-1,NA,TGTGCCAGCAAAGAAACAGGCAATGAGCAGTTCTTC,CASKETGNEQFF
NA,TRBV28,TRBJ1-2,NA,TGTGCCAGCAGTTTCCGGGCCGTGAACTATGGCTACACCTTC,CASSFRAVNYGYTF
NA,TRBV7-2,TRBJ2-5,NA,TGTGCCAGCAGCTTGGTACACAGGGAGGAGACCCAGTACTTC,CASSLVHREETQYF
NA,TRBV2,TRBJ2-7,NA,TGTGCCAGCTCCAGACAGGCCTCCGACGAGCAGTACTTC,CASSRQASDEQYF
NA,TRBV4-3,TRBJ2-1,NA,TGCGCCAGCAGCCAAGGTAGGGGCGCCTACAATGAGCAGTTCTTC,CASSQGRGAYNEQFF
TRBD1,TRBV6-2/TRBV6-3,TRBJ1-1,NA,TGTGCCAGCAGTCGGACAGGGTCCAACACTGAAGCTTTCTTT,CASSRTGSNTEAFF
NA,TRBV7-2,TRBJ1-1,NA,TGTGCCAGCAGCTTAGGGATGAACACTGAAGCTTTCTTT,CASSLGMNTEAFF
NA,TRBV2,TRBJ2-3,NA,TGTGCCAGCAGTGACTCTACTCTACGCGGACCCACAGATACGCAGTATTTT,CASSDSTLRGPTDTQYF
NA,TRBV21-1,TRBJ1-6,NA,TGTGCCAGCGTTGCGGGGCAGATTACTGATTATAATTCACCCCTCCACTTT,CASVAGQITDYNSPLHF
NA,TRBV3-1/TRBV3-2,TRBJ1-2,NA,TGTGCCAGCAGCCAATCGAGGGCTATCTATGGCTACACCTTC,CASSQSRAIYGYTF